The rows below give T cell receptor beta chains drawn from one sample of a study of shared clonotypes between healthy human individuals. Some clones are missing from TCRdb's copy, which holds only in-frame ones; the method was immunoSEQ multiplex PCR. The sample lists about 2.1 million clones; under 95% were seen once. Sequenced material: naive CD8+ T cells from PBMCs. These receptors were taken from a man between 18 and 29 years old in good health. Some clones in this sample may be carry-over from other donors' samples. CDR3s include the opening cysteine and the closing phenylalanine or tryptophan. Fields, in order: clone size, V gene, D gene, J gene, CDR3 DNA, CDR3 protein. D genes are given only for firm matches. The listing skips clone size in some rows; elsewhere it reads once, few, many or a size class.

clone_size: once
v_call: TRBV9
d_call: TRBD1
j_call: TRBJ1-4
cdr3_nt: TGTGCCAGCAGCCCTGGACAGGCGATTAATGAAAAACTGTTTTTT
cdr3_aa: CASSPGQAINEKLFF

clone_size: .
v_call: TRBV29-1
d_call: .
j_call: TRBJ2-2
cdr3_nt: TGCAGCGTTGTAGGCGGCGGGGAGCTGTTTTTT
cdr3_aa: CSVVGGGELFF

clone_size: once
v_call: TRBV21-1
d_call: .
j_call: TRBJ1-2
cdr3_nt: TGTGCCAGCAGCAAAGCCGTGGGCCGGGGACACACCTTC
cdr3_aa: CASSKAVGRGHTF

clone_size: .
v_call: TRBV6-1
d_call: .
j_call: TRBJ2-2
cdr3_nt: TGTGCCAGCAGTGGGACCGGGGAGCTGTTTTTT
cdr3_aa: CASSGTGELFF

clone_size: .
v_call: TRBV5-6
d_call: TRBD1
j_call: TRBJ2-7
cdr3_nt: TGTGCCAGCAGCGATGGACAGGATTACGAGCAGTACTTC
cdr3_aa: CASSDGQDYEQYF

clone_size: .
v_call: TRBV7-9
d_call: TRBD1
j_call: TRBJ2-5
cdr3_nt: TGTGCCAGCAGCCTCGGGACAGCACCCCAAGAGACCCAGTACTTC
cdr3_aa: CASSLGTAPQETQYF

clone_size: few
v_call: TRBV19
d_call: .
j_call: TRBJ1-1
cdr3_nt: TGTGCCAGTAAGACGGTTTTAGGTGAAGCTTTCTTT
cdr3_aa: CASKTVLGEAFF

clone_size: .
v_call: TRBV5-1
d_call: .
j_call: TRBJ1-5
cdr3_nt: TGCGCCAGCAGCCACAAAGTCGGTCAGCCCCAGCATTTT
cdr3_aa: CASSHKVGQPQHF

clone_size: .
v_call: TRBV28
d_call: .
j_call: TRBJ1-4
cdr3_nt: TGTGCCAGCAGTCCTGGACTGATCAATGAAAAACTGTTTTTT
cdr3_aa: CASSPGLINEKLFF

clone_size: .
v_call: TRBV19
d_call: .
j_call: TRBJ2-7
cdr3_nt: TGTGCCAGTAGCCTAGGTGGAGACGAGCAGTACTTC
cdr3_aa: CASSLGGDEQYF

clone_size: .
v_call: TRBV7-9
d_call: .
j_call: TRBJ2-1
cdr3_nt: TGTGCCAGCAGCTCGTACCGGGAGAGCCGGTTCTACAATGAGCAGTTCTTC
cdr3_aa: CASSSYRESRFYNEQFF

clone_size: .
v_call: TRBV7-9
d_call: .
j_call: TRBJ1-5
cdr3_nt: TGTGCCAGCAGCTTAGGGACAACATATCAGCCCCAGCATTTT
cdr3_aa: CASSLGTTYQPQHF

clone_size: .
v_call: TRBV27
d_call: .
j_call: TRBJ2-7
cdr3_nt: TGTGCCAGCAGTGCGGACGTCACGGCCTACGAGCAGTACTTC
cdr3_aa: CASSADVTAYEQYF

clone_size: .
v_call: TRBV7-8
d_call: .
j_call: TRBJ2-5
cdr3_nt: TGTGCCAGCAGCTTAGGGGGGCGGCAACAAGAGACCCAGTACTTC
cdr3_aa: CASSLGGRQQETQYF

clone_size: .
v_call: TRBV25-1
d_call: TRBD1
j_call: TRBJ2-7
cdr3_nt: TGTGCCAGCAGTGCAGGGACAGGGGTATACGAGCAGTACTTC
cdr3_aa: CASSAGTGVYEQYF

clone_size: once
v_call: TRBV5-1
d_call: TRBD1
j_call: TRBJ2-2
cdr3_nt: TGCGCCACCAGGACAGGGAACACCGGGGAGCTGTTTTTT
cdr3_aa: CATRTGNTGELFF

clone_size: .
v_call: TRBV29-1
d_call: TRBD2
j_call: TRBJ2-1
cdr3_nt: TGCAGCGTTGTCCCCGGACTAGCGGGAGGTCACAGCTCCTACAATGAGCAGTTCTTC
cdr3_aa: CSVVPGLAGGHSSYNEQFF

clone_size: .
v_call: TRBV28
d_call: TRBD2
j_call: TRBJ2-1
cdr3_nt: TGTGCCAGCCGCAAGCGGGAGGATCGGAATGAGCAGTTCTTC
cdr3_aa: CASRKREDRNEQFF

clone_size: .
v_call: TRBV7-9
d_call: .
j_call: TRBJ1-1
cdr3_nt: TGTGCCAGCAGCTCCGGGACCTATCACACTGAAGCTTTCTTT
cdr3_aa: CASSSGTYHTEAFF

clone_size: once
v_call: TRBV27
d_call: .
j_call: TRBJ1-2
cdr3_nt: TGTGCCAGCAGTTTTGGCGGGGGGAAACCTGGCTACACCTTC
cdr3_aa: CASSFGGGKPGYTF

clone_size: .
v_call: TRBV7-8
d_call: TRBD2
j_call: TRBJ2-3
cdr3_nt: TGTGCCAGCAGCGTAACTAGCGGGAGGGCCACGGATACGCAGTATTTT
cdr3_aa: CASSVTSGRATDTQYF

clone_size: .
v_call: TRBV7-8
d_call: .
j_call: TRBJ1-2
cdr3_nt: TGTGCCAGCAGCCCTAGTCCCTCCCCCCGGGGAGACGACTATGGCTACACCTTC
cdr3_aa: CASSPSPSPRGDDYGYTF

clone_size: .
v_call: TRBV7-9
d_call: .
j_call: TRBJ2-7
cdr3_nt: TGTGCCAGCAGCTTAGCCCTAGCGAACTCCTACGAGCAGTACTTC
cdr3_aa: CASSLALANSYEQYF

clone_size: .
v_call: TRBV28
d_call: .
j_call: TRBJ1-5
cdr3_nt: TGTGCCAGCAGCTACGGTGACACCGAAATCCATTTT
cdr3_aa: CASSYGDTEIHF

clone_size: .
v_call: TRBV28
d_call: .
j_call: TRBJ1-4
cdr3_nt: TGTGCCAGCAGCCCTCGTAGGGTCTTTAATGAAAAACTGTTTTTT
cdr3_aa: CASSPRRVFNEKLFF